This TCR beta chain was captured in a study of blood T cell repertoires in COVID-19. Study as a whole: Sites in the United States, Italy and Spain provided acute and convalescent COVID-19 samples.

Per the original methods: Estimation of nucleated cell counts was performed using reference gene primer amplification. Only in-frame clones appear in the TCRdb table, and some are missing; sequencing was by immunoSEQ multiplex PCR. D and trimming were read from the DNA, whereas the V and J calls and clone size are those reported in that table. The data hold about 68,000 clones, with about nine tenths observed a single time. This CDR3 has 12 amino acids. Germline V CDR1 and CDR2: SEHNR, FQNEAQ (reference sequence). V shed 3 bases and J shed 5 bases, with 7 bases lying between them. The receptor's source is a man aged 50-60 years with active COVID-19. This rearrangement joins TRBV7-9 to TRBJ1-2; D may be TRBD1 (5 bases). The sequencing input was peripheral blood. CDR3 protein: CASSFDSYGYTF. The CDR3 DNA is TGTGCCAGCAGCTTTGACAGTTATGGCTACACCTTC.